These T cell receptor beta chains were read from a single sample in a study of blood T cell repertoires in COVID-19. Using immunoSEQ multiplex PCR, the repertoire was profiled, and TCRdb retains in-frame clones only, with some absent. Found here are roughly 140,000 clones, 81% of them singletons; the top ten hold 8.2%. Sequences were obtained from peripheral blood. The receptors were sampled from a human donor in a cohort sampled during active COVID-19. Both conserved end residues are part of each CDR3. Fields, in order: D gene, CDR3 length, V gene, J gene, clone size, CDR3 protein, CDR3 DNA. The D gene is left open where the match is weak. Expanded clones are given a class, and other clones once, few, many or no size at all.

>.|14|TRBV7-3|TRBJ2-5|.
CASSLYGGAETQYF
TGTGCCAGCAGCTTATACGGGGGAGCGGAGACCCAGTACTTC
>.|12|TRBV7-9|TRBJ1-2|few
CASSLGPEGYTF
TGTGCCAGCAGCTTGGGGCCGGAAGGCTACACCTTC
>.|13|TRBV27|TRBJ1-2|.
CASSFTGSYGYTF
TGTGCCAGCAGTTTTACAGGGAGCTATGGCTACACCTTC
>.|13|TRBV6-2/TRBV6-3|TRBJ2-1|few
CASSRPGLPEQFF
TGTGCCAGCAGCCGACCGGGACTTCCGGAGCAGTTCTTC
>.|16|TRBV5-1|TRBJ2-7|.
CASSLVSRAGPYEQYF
TGCGCCAGCAGCTTGGTCTCCAGGGCCGGCCCCTACGAGCAGTACTTC
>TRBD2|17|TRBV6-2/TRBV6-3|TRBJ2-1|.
CASSRISGMKMYNEQFF
TGTGCCAGCAGCCGGATTAGCGGGATGAAAATGTACAATGAGCAGTTCTTC
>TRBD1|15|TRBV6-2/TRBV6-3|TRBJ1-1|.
CASSSPGGGNTEAFF
TGTGCCAGCAGTTCACCAGGGGGCGGGAACACTGAAGCTTTCTTT
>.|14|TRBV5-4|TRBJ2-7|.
CASRLDYAAYEQYF
TGTGCCAGCAGACTCGACTATGCCGCCTACGAGCAGTACTTC
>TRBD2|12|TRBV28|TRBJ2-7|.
CASSQREAEQYF
TGTGCCAGCAGTCAGCGGGAGGCCGAGCAGTACTTC
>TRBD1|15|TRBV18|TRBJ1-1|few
CASLPPTGTNTEAFF
TGTGCCAGCCTGCCTCCGACAGGGACGAACACTGAAGCTTTCTTT
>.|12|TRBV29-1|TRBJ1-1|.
CSAGQSNTEAFF
TGCAGCGCCGGACAGTCCAACACTGAAGCTTTCTTT
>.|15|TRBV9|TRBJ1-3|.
CASSVDSLSGNTIYF
TGTGCCAGCAGCGTGGACAGTCTCTCTGGAAACACCATATATTTT
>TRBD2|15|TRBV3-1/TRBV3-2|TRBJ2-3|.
CASSQGSGRADTQYF
TGTGCCAGCAGCCAGGGTAGCGGGAGGGCAGATACGCAGTATTTT